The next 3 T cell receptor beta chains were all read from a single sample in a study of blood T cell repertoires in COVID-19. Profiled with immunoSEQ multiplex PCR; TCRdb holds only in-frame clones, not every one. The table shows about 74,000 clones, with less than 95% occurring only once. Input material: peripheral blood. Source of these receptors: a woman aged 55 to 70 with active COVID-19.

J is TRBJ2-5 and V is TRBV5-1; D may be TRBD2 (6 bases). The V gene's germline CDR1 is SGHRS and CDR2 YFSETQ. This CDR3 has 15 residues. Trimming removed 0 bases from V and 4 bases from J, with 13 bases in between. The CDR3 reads CASSLGTREVETQYF. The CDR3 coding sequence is TGCGCCAGCAGCTTGGGGACCAGGGAGGTAGAGACCCAGTACTTC.

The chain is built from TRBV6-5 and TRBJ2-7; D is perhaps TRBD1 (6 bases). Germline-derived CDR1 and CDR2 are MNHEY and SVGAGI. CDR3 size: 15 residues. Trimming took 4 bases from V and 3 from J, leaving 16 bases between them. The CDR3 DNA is TGTGCCAGCAGTTCCCGACCGGGACAACTCTACGAGCAGTACTTC. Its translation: CASSSRPGQLYEQYF.

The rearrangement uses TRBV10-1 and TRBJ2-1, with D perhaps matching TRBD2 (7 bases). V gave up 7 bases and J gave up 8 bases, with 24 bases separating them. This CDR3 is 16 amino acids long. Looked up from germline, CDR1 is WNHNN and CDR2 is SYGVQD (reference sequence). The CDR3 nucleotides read TGCGCCAGCACCACATGGGGGCTAGCGGTGGGGGATGAGCAGTTCTTC. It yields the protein CASTTWGLAVGDEQFF.